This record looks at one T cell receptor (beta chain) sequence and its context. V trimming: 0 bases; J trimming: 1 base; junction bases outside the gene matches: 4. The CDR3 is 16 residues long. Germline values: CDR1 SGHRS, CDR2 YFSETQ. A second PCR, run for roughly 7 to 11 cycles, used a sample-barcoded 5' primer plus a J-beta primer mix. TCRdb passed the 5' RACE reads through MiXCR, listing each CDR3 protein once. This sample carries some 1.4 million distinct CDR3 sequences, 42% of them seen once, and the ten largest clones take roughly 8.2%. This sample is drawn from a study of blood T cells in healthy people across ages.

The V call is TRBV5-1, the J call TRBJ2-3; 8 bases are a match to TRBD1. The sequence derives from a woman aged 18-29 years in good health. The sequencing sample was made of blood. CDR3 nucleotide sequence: TGCGCCAGCAGCTTGGAACCGGGACAGGGCACAGATACGCAGTATTTT. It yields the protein CASSLEPGQGTDTQYF.